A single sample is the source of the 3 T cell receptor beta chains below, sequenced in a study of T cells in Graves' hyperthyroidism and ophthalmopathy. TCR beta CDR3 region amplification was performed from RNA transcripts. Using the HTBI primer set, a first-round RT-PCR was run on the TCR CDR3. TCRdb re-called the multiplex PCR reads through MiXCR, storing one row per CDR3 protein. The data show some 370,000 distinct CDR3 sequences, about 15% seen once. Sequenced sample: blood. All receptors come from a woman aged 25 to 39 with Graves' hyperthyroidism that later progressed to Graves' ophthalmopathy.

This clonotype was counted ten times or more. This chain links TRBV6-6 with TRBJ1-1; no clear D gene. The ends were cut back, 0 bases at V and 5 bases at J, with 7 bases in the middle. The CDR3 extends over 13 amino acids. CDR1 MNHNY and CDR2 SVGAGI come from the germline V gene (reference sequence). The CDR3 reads CASSYSSRTEAFF. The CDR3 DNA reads TGTGCCAGCAGTTACTCGTCGCGGACTGAAGCTTTCTTT.

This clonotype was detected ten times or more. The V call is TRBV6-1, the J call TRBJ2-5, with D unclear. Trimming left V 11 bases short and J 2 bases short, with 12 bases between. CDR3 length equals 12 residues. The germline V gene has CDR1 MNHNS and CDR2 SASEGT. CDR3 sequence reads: CASEADQETQYF. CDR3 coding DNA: TGTGCCTCCGAAGCAGATCAAGAGACCCAGTACTTC.

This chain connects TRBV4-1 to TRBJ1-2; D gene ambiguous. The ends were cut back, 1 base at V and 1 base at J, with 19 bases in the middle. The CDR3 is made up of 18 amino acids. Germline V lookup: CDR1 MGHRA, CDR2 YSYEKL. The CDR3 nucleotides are TGCGCCAGCAGCCAAGGAATATTTAAGGGCAACCGTAACTATGGCTACACCTTC. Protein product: CASSQGIFKGNRNYGYTF.